The present T cell receptor beta chain was sequenced within a study of control samples from healthy donors and cancer patients. Clones were read by immunoSEQ multiplex PCR, and TCRdb kept only the in-frame ones, dropping some. Of roughly 68,000 clones listed, approximately 83% are singletons. V was pared by 1 base and J by 0 bases, with 13 bases between. Looked up from germline, CDR1 is LGHDT and CDR2 is YNNKEL (reference sequence). The CDR3 extends over 16 amino acids. This clonotype was sampled from a man aged 60-69 years in good health. Sequencing was carried out using blood. The chain joins TRBV3-1 (or the pseudogene TRBV3-2) to TRBJ2-7; TRBD1 is a possible D gene (6 bases). The CDR3 protein is CASSQVGTFDSYEQYF. As DNA, the CDR3 is TGTGCCAGCAGCCAAGTTGGGACATTCGACTCCTACGAGCAGTACTTC.